The 8 T cell receptor beta chains given below trace back to one sample, sequenced in a study of T-cell memory formation after mild COVID-19. TCRdb passed the 5' RACE reads through MiXCR, listing each CDR3 protein once. Of around 340,000 distinct CDR3 sequences in the sample, approximately 13% were seen once. Sequences were obtained from PBMCs or a T cell subset sorted from them (not recorded which). The receptors shown here come from a man between 18 and 29 years old who had mild COVID-19 (a few samples of this study predate the infection). Cell type and time point are not known.

This clonotype has more than one count but fewer than ten. The chain couples TRBV20-1 to TRBJ2-4, with 12 bases matching TRBD2. CDR1 and CDR2 from the germline V gene are DFQATT and SNEGSKA (reference sequence). V shed 8 bases and J 3 bases; nucleotides not matched to a gene: 14. The CDR3 is made up of 17 amino acids. In nucleotides, the CDR3 is TGCAGTTCCTCAGGGACTAGCGGGCGCACTGACAAAAACATTCAGTACTTC. This translates into CSSSGTSGRTDKNIQYF.

There are many counts of this clonotype. The V call is TRBV4-1, the J call TRBJ2-3, with 11 bases lining up with TRBD2. Germline values: CDR1 MGHRA, CDR2 YSYEKL. The CDR3 is made up of 16 amino acids. V was clipped by 3 bases and J by 1 base; unmatched bases: 3. CDR3 coding DNA: TGCGCCAGCAGCCACCAACTAGCGGGGGGCACAGATACGCAGTATTTT. It translates to CASSHQLAGGTDTQYF.

This clonotype was counted between two and nine times. J is TRBJ2-7 and V is TRBV6-5; TRBD2 matches 15 bases. With V trimmed by 6 bases and J by 7 bases, 1 base remained unmatched. Per the germline V gene, CDR1 is MNHEY and CDR2 is SVGAGI. The CDR3 runs 13 residues. CDR3 coding DNA: TGTGCCAGCAGAGGGACTAGCGGGGGGGAGCAGTACTTC. It codes for CASRGTSGGEQYF.

The V and J genes are TRBV27 and TRBJ2-5; 9 bases are shared with TRBD1. The CDR3 totals 15 residues. V lost 9 bases to trimming and J lost 5 bases; unmatched junction nucleotides: 13. Per the germline V gene, CDR1 is MNHEY and CDR2 is SMNVEV (reference sequence). CDR3 in DNA: TGTGCCAGTAAACGTACAGGGGGCCTTGGGGAGACCCAGTACTTC. Translation: CASKRTGGLGETQYF.

This clonotype has only a few counts. The V call is TRBV10-2, the J call TRBJ2-1; 11 bases line up with TRBD2. CDR3 length equals 15 residues. Germline V gene data show CDR1 as WSHSY and CDR2 as SAAADI. Unmatched junction bases numbered 3, after V lost 6 bases and J lost 2 bases. The CDR3 sequence is CASRKLAGAYNEQFF. The CDR3 nucleotides are TGCGCCAGCAGGAAACTAGCGGGGGCCTACAATGAGCAGTTCTTC.

In its sample, this clonotype was seen many times. The V gene is TRBV7-2, the J gene TRBJ1-1; D is unclear. The CDR3 consists of 10 residues. The V gene's germline CDR1 is SGHTA and CDR2 FQGNSA. V was clipped by 4 bases and J by 10 bases, with 7 bases between them. The CDR3 sequence is CASSSDGAFF. In DNA, the CDR3 is TGTGCCAGCAGCTCCGACGGAGCTTTCTTT.

V is TRBV7-3 and J is TRBJ2-1; D could derive from TRBD1 or TRBD2 (5 bases each). Germline values: CDR1 SGHTA, CDR2 FQGTGA. The CDR3 is made up of 14 amino acids. V was cut by 5 bases and J by 6 bases, with 14 bases left in between. The CDR3 protein is CASSRSGASNEQFF. CDR3 nucleotides: TGTGCCAGCAGCCGCTCCGGGGCCTCCAATGAGCAGTTCTTC.

The V gene is TRBV9, the J gene TRBJ1-6; perhaps TRBD1 as D (5 bases). Trimming removed 0 bases at V and 7 bases at J, with 11 bases between. Looked up from germline, CDR1 is SGDLS and CDR2 is YYNGEE. The CDR3 extends over 15 amino acids. CDR3 DNA sequence: TGTGCCAGCAGCGTAGGGGGGGGGAGGAATTCACCCCTCCACTTT. Amino acid sequence: CASSVGGGRNSPLHF.